The subject of this entry is one T cell receptor (beta chain). Its antigen is still unknown. This CDR3 region has 14 residues. The V gene end was trimmed by 3 bases and the J gene end by 3 bases; junction bases not matched to a gene: 7. Germline CDR1 GTSNPN, CDR2 SVGIG (reference sequence). The sample is drawn from a study of cytomegalovirus exposure and HLA in healthy donors. Study-wide findings and caveats: HLA alleles were associated with around 17,000 TCR beta sequences in a later analysis at 0.05 false discovery rate.

The study ran its PCR with 60 Vbeta and 13 Jbeta primers. Libraries were prepared by immunoSEQ multiplex PCR; TCRdb keeps only in-frame clonotypes and omits some of them. The sample includes about 98,000 clones, roughly two thirds of them seen just once. Sequencing was done on a sample of PBMCs. V usage is TRBV30 and J usage is TRBJ2-5, with 7 bases fitting TRBD1. This TCR came from a female donor in good health and CMV-seronegative. The CDR3 DNA reads TGTGCCTGGAGGGCTTGGGGACAGAAAGAGACCCAGTACTTC. Translated: CAWRAWGQKETQYF.